These T cell receptor beta chains were read from a single sample in a study of blood T cells in healthy people across ages. TCRdb re-called the 5' RACE reads with MiXCR, one entry per CDR3 protein. The repertoire holds around 670,000 distinct CDR3 sequences, with roughly 30% as singletons. The sequencing input was blood. These receptors all come from a woman of 80 years or more in good health. CDR3s include the opening cysteine and the closing phenylalanine or tryptophan. Each record gives: V gene, clone size, J gene, D gene, CDR3 protein, CDR3 DNA. A D gene is named only where the DNA matches it firmly. Clone size is not always given. Where it is, it says once, few, many or a class for expanded clones.

v_gene: TRBV6-1
abundance: many
j_gene: TRBJ1-2
d_gene: TRBD1
CDR3aa: CASSLGQGDSYTF
CDR3nt: TGTGCCAGCAGCTTGGGACAGGGGGATAGTTACACCTTC

v_gene: TRBV7-8
abundance: few
j_gene: TRBJ2-1
d_gene: TRBD2
CDR3aa: CASSLGGTPAEQFF
CDR3nt: TGTGCCAGCAGCCTGGGGGGGACGCCAGCTGAGCAGTTCTTC

v_gene: TRBV20-1
abundance: many
j_gene: TRBJ2-5
d_gene: TRBD2
CDR3aa: CSASPPGGGHQETQYF
CDR3nt: TGCAGTGCTTCTCCCCCTGGCGGGGGGCACCAAGAGACCCAGTACTTC

v_gene: TRBV5-4
abundance: -
j_gene: TRBJ2-5
d_gene: TRBD2
CDR3aa: CASSLDGGGQYF
CDR3nt: TGTGCCAGCAGCTTGGACGGCGGGGGGCAGTACTTC

v_gene: TRBV30
abundance: many
j_gene: TRBJ2-1
d_gene: -
CDR3aa: CAVGWGAYNEQFF
CDR3nt: TGTGCCGTCGGATGGGGGGCCTACAATGAGCAGTTCTTC

v_gene: TRBV20-1
abundance: many
j_gene: TRBJ2-3
d_gene: TRBD2
CDR3aa: CSASHLSGGALDTQYF
CDR3nt: TGCAGTGCATCTCACCTAAGCGGGGGGGCCCTTGATACGCAGTATTTT

v_gene: TRBV6-5
abundance: -
j_gene: TRBJ1-1
d_gene: -
CDR3aa: CASRSSRFTEAFF
CDR3nt: TGTGCCAGCAGATCATCCCGGTTCACTGAAGCTTTCTTT

v_gene: TRBV15
abundance: once
j_gene: TRBJ2-7
d_gene: -
CDR3aa: CATSRDQGRGWHEQYF
CDR3nt: TGTGCCACCAGCAGAGATCAGGGCAGGGGATGGCACGAGCAGTACTTC

v_gene: TRBV6-5
abundance: many
j_gene: TRBJ2-3
d_gene: -
CDR3aa: CASSYAHSTDTQYF
CDR3nt: TGTGCCAGCAGTTACGCACATAGCACAGATACGCAGTATTTT

v_gene: TRBV20-1
abundance: many
j_gene: TRBJ2-3
d_gene: -
CDR3aa: CSARELSRWPDTQYF
CDR3nt: TGCAGTGCTAGAGAGTTAAGTCGGTGGCCTGATACGCAGTATTTT

v_gene: TRBV14
abundance: few
j_gene: TRBJ1-2
d_gene: -
CDR3aa: CASSPQLDYTF
CDR3nt: TGTGCCAGCAGCCCCCAGCTGGACTACACCTTC

v_gene: TRBV3-1
abundance: few
j_gene: TRBJ1-1
d_gene: -
CDR3aa: CASSQGGGPPVNTEAFF
CDR3nt: TGTGCCAGCAGCCAAGGAGGGGGTCCCCCAGTGAACACTGAAGCTTTCTTT

v_gene: TRBV28
abundance: many
j_gene: TRBJ2-4
d_gene: -
CDR3aa: CATGDGGKNIQYF
CDR3nt: TGTGCCACGGGGGACGGTGGCAAAAACATTCAGTACTTC

v_gene: TRBV18
abundance: -
j_gene: TRBJ2-1
d_gene: -
CDR3aa: CASSRLPRGSNGQFF
CDR3nt: TGTGCCAGCTCACGACTACCCAGAGGGAGCAATGGGCAGTTCTTC

v_gene: TRBV20-1
abundance: -
j_gene: TRBJ2-5
d_gene: TRBD1
CDR3aa: CSARETGPVQYF
CDR3nt: TGCAGTGCTAGAGAGACAGGGCCGGTCCAGTACTTC

v_gene: TRBV12-3/TRBV12-4
abundance: -
j_gene: TRBJ1-2
d_gene: -
CDR3aa: CASSLRGTNHGYTF
CDR3nt: TGTGCCAGCAGTTTAAGGGGGACTAACCATGGCTACACCTTC

v_gene: TRBV7-3
abundance: few
j_gene: TRBJ1-2
d_gene: -
CDR3aa: CASSLWDHGYTF
CDR3nt: TGTGCCAGCAGCTTATGGGACCATGGCTACACCTTC

v_gene: TRBV2
abundance: many
j_gene: TRBJ2-1
d_gene: -
CDR3aa: CASSELGGPSYNEQFF
CDR3nt: TGTGCCAGCAGTGAACTCGGAGGGCCATCCTACAATGAGCAGTTCTTC

v_gene: TRBV5-1
abundance: many
j_gene: TRBJ2-3
d_gene: TRBD2
CDR3aa: CASRRAGDQDTQYF
CDR3nt: TGCGCCAGCAGGCGGGCGGGGGACCAAGATACGCAGTATTTT

v_gene: TRBV7-3
abundance: few
j_gene: TRBJ1-1
d_gene: -
CDR3aa: CASSPPRGGGTEAFF
CDR3nt: TGTGCCAGCAGCCCCCCCCGGGGGGGCGGCACTGAAGCTTTCTTT

v_gene: TRBV14
abundance: -
j_gene: TRBJ2-2
d_gene: -
CDR3aa: CASSQAARLANTGELFF
CDR3nt: TGTGCCAGCAGCCAAGCCGCGAGACTAGCGAACACCGGGGAGCTGTTTTTT

v_gene: TRBV29-1
abundance: many
j_gene: TRBJ2-3
d_gene: TRBD1
CDR3aa: CSVRGQGADTQYF
CDR3nt: TGCAGCGTCCGCGGACAGGGGGCAGATACGCAGTATTTT

v_gene: TRBV23-1
abundance: -
j_gene: TRBJ2-3
d_gene: -
CDR3aa: CASSQSCITDTQYF
CDR3nt: TGCGCCAGCAGTCAATCGTGCATCACAGATACGCAGTATTTT

v_gene: TRBV30
abundance: -
j_gene: TRBJ1-2
d_gene: -
CDR3aa: CAWNYQGSGGYTF
CDR3nt: TGTGCCTGGAATTATCAGGGATCGGGTGGCTACACCTTC